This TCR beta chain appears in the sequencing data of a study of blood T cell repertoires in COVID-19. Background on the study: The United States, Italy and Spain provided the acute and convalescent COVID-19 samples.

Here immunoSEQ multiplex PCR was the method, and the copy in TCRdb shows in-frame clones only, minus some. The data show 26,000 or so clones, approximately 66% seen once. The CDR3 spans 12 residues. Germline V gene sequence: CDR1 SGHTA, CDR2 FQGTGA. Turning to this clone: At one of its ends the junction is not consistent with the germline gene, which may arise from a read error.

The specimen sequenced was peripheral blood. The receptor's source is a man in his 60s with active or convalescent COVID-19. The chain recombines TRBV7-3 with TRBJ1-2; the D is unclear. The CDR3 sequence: CASSLSRETSIF. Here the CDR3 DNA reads TGTGCCAGCAGCTTAAGTCGGGAGACTTCGATTTTC.